The sequence of this T cell receptor beta chain was determined in a study of T cell changes during pregnancy in multiple sclerosis. V shed 3 bases and J 0 bases; nucleotides not matched to a gene: 8. The germline gives CDR1 KGHSH, CDR2 LQKENI. There are 17 residues in the CDR3. Some clones are missing from TCRdb's copy, which holds only in-frame ones; the method was immunoSEQ multiplex PCR. The sample shows about 88,000 clones, about 92% of them seen only once. Sequencing was performed on peripheral blood, taken in the first trimester of pregnancy. The chain uses TRBV18 and TRBJ2-3; 8 bases agree with TRBD1. The receptor was derived from a female donor with multiple sclerosis, enrolled in a pregnancy study. In DNA form, the CDR3 reads TGTGCCAGCTCACCCTTAGCCGGGACAGGTAGCACAGATACGCAGTATTTT. Amino acid sequence: CASSPLAGTGSTDTQYF.